Below are 10 T cell receptor beta chains sequenced from a single sample in a study of neurological immune-mediated disorders. TCRdb re-called the 5' RACE reads through MiXCR, storing one row per CDR3 protein. This sample has more than 8,000 distinct CDR3 sequences; 22% occur once, and the top ten carry roughly 15%. Sequenced input: CD8+ T cells from blood. All receptors come from a woman aged 40 to 49 with multiple sclerosis.

This clonotype has at least ten counts. The gene calls are TRBV12-3 or TRBV12-4 and TRBJ1-5; D uncertain. The length of the CDR3 is 13 residues. Trimming took 4 bases from V and 7 from J, leaving 11 bases between them. CDR3 DNA: TGTGCCAGCAGTTGGGCCTGGGAACAGCCCCAGCATTTT. This sequence encodes CASSWAWEQPQHF.

This clonotype was seen at least ten times. This sequence joins TRBV5-1 and TRBJ2-2, with D hard to call. CDR3 size: 12 residues. Trimming cost V 0 bases and J 6 bases, with 3 bases left between them. Germline V gives CDR1 SGHRS, CDR2 YFSETQ. CDR3 loop: CASSLDSGELFF. CDR3 coding DNA: TGCGCCAGCAGCTTGGATTCCGGGGAGCTGTTTTTT.

This clonotype was recorded many times. The V call is TRBV2, the J call TRBJ1-2; tentative D call: TRBD1 (5 bases). Germline loops: CDR1 SNHLY, CDR2 FYNNEI. This CDR3 region has 15 residues. Trimming left V 5 bases short and J 10 bases short, with 23 bases between. The CDR3 here is CASSPDQDPTGSYTF. DNA of the CDR3: TGTGCCAGCAGTCCCGATCAGGACCCCACAGGTTCCTACACCTTC.

By share, this clonotype counts as medium-sized (0.01 to 0.1%). The rearrangement links TRBV29-1 to TRBJ1-1, with 7 bases aligning to TRBD1. The junction had 5 bases not matched to a gene; V was cut back by 4 bases and J by 0 bases. The length of the CDR3 is 14 residues. Germline loops: CDR1 SQVTM, CDR2 ANQGSEA. CDR3 sequence: CSVAGGTVNTEAFF. DNA of the CDR3: TGCAGCGTTGCTGGCGGGACAGTGAACACTGAAGCTTTCTTT.

By its share, this clonotype is medium-sized (0.01 to 0.1%). A read error may produce the germline difference seen at one junction end. CDR3 in amino acids: CAISEWTAGVLF. The CDR3 coding sequence is TGTGCCATCAGTGAGTGGACAGCCGGAGTCCTCTTC. V and J are TRBV10-3 and TRBJ2-7; D may be TRBD1 (6 bases). The germline V gene encodes CDR1 ENHRY and CDR2 SYGVKD. CDR3 length: 12 amino acids.

This clonotype was recorded many times. The V gene is TRBV12-3 or TRBV12-4, the J gene TRBJ2-7, with TRBD1 matching 10 bases. CDR3 length: 14 amino acids. Trimming at V came to 5 bases and at J to 3 bases, leaving 4 bases not matched to a gene. The CDR3 DNA sequence: TGTGCCAGCAGTCAAGGACAGGGGGGCTACGAGCAGTACTTC. It yields the protein CASSQGQGGYEQYF.

In this sample, this clonotype turned up many times. The V gene is TRBV9, the J gene TRBJ1-4; 7 positions match TRBD1. The CDR3 is 18 amino acids. Trimming cost V 3 bases and J 3 bases; bases outside gene matches: 14. Germline V CDR1 and CDR2: SGDLS, YYNGEE. CDR3 bases: TGTGCCAGCAGCGATAGAGACAGGGTTTCCCCAGCTAATGAAAAACTGTTTTTT. This encodes CASSDRDRVSPANEKLFF.

This clonotype has only a few counts. V usage is TRBV20-1 and J usage is TRBJ1-2, with unresolved D. V shed 0 bases and J shed 2 bases, with 10 bases lying between them. The CDR3 has 14 residues. Germline CDR1 reads DFQATT; CDR2 reads SNEGSKA (reference sequence). The CDR3 region has the DNA TGCAGTGCTAGAGATGAAGGAGTAAACTATGGCTACACCTTC. It is translated as CSARDEGVNYGYTF.

Only a few counts were recorded for this clonotype. This chain connects TRBV11-2 to TRBJ1-2, with D unresolved. The CDR3 contains 15 residues. Trimming pared 2 bases from V and 2 bases from J, leaving 12 bases between. CDR1 is SGHAT and CDR2 is FQNNGV in the germline V gene. The CDR3 DNA follows: TGTGCCAGCAGCTTAACTCCGGGTTGGAACTATGGCTACACCTTC. This codes for CASSLTPGWNYGYTF. The full variable domain, its missing parts supplied by reference TRBV11-2 and TRBJ1-2, is EAGVAQSPRYKIIEKRQSVAFWCNPISGHATLYWYQQILGQGPKLLIQFQNNGVVDDSQLPKDRFSAERLKGVDSTLKIQPAKLEDSAVYLCASSLTPGWNYGYTFGSGTRLTVV.

This chain links TRBV5-6 with TRBJ2-1, with a weak D call TRBD2 (7 bases). Germline CDR1 SGHDT, CDR2 YYEEEE. This CDR3 spans 15 amino acids. Trimming took off 2 bases at V and 4 bases at J, with 13 bases between the two ends. CDR3 sequence: CASSFGGPGYNEQFF. CDR3 sequence (DNA): TGTGCCAGCAGCTTCGGGGGGCCCGGATACAATGAGCAGTTCTTC. Supplemented by reference TRBV5-6 and TRBJ2-1, the full variable domain reads DAGVTQSPTHLIKTRGQQVTLRCSPKSGHDTVSWYQQALGQGPQFIFQYYEEEERQRGNFPDRFSGHQFPNYSSELNVNALLLGDSALYLCASSFGGPGYNEQFFGPGTRLTVL.